A single sample gave rise to the 14 T cell receptor beta chains below, sequenced in a study of T cells in Graves' hyperthyroidism and ophthalmopathy. RNA transcripts yielded amplified TCR beta CDR3 regions. In the first-round RT-PCR of the TCR CDR3, the HTBI primer set was used. TCRdb processed the multiplex PCR reads anew with MiXCR; each CDR3 protein has one entry. The table lists around 660,000 distinct CDR3 sequences, about 45% of them singletons. Sequencing used peripheral blood or thyroid tissue (not recorded which). All receptors come from an adult man with Graves' disease, either hyperthyroidism or ophthalmopathy (not recorded which).

This clonotype was observed at least ten times. The chain uses TRBV5-4 and TRBJ1-5, with D maybe TRBD1 (6 bases). Between the trimmed V and J ends, which lost 4 bases and 0 bases, there was a span of 8 bases. CDR3 length: 14 residues. Germline V gene lookup returns CDR1 SGHNT and CDR2 YYREEE (reference sequence). CDR3 sequence reads: CASSQQGSNQPQHF. In nucleotides, the CDR3 is TGTGCCAGCAGCCAACAGGGTAGCAATCAGCCCCAGCATTTT. Variable domain in full (rest from reference TRBV5-4 and TRBJ1-5): ETGVTQSPTHLIKTRGQQVTLRCSSQSGHNTVSWYQQALGQGPQFIFQYYREEENGRGNFPPRFSGLQFPNYSSELNVNALELDDSALYLCASSQQGSNQPQHFGDGTRLSIL.

The chain recombines TRBV25-1 with TRBJ2-7, with 9 positions matching TRBD1. This CDR3 region has 12 residues. Germline lookup yields CDR1 MGHDK and CDR2 SYGVNS. The CDR3 reads CARTGADYEQYF. CDR3 nucleotides: TGTGCTCGGACAGGGGCTGACTACGAGCAGTACTTC.

The gene calls are TRBV7-9 and TRBJ1-4; no clear D. Germline lookup yields CDR1 SEHNR and CDR2 FQNEAQ (reference sequence). This CDR3 comprises 15 residues. V lost 5 bases and J 10 bases, leaving 20 bases between the germline ends. The CDR3 region has the DNA TGTGCCAGCAGCCCGAGGCGGGGAGGGCCGGGAAAACTGTTTTTT. Translation: CASSPRRGGPGKLFF.

The sample holds a few counts of this clonotype. The V call is TRBV5-1, the J call TRBJ1-5; 9 nucleotides line up with TRBD1. Germline V gene lookup returns CDR1 SGHRS and CDR2 YFSETQ. V lost 2 bases and J lost 7; bases outside the gene matches: 7. This CDR3 comprises 15 residues. The CDR3 DNA sequence: TGCGCCAGCAGCTTCCGGGACAGGGTACGGCAGCCCCAGCATTTT. It specifies CASSFRDRVRQPQHF.

The chain has TRBV14 and TRBJ1-1; unclear D gene. Germline CDR1 reads SGHDN; CDR2 reads FVKESK. This CDR3 is 17 amino acids long. The V and J ends lost 10 bases and 0 bases respectively, with 24 bases between them. CDR3 sequence (DNA): TGTGCCACCGACCCTCCGGGCCTAGACTCCATGAACACTGAAGCTTTCTTT. It yields the protein CATDPPGLDSMNTEAFF.

This clonotype was observed a few times. The gene calls are TRBV5-5 and TRBJ1-3, with D uncertain. The CDR3 has 14 residues. Trimming left V 0 bases short and J 1 base short, with 5 bases between. Germline lookup yields CDR1 SGHKS and CDR2 YYEKEE (reference sequence). DNA of the CDR3: TGTGCCAGCAGCTTGGCCCAATCTGGAAACACCATATATTTT. This encodes CASSLAQSGNTIYF.

In this sample, this clonotype turned up a few times. This rearrangement joins TRBV7-6 to TRBJ1-4; a possible D gene is TRBD1 (5 bases). CDR3 length: 14 amino acids. CDR1 SGHVS and CDR2 FNYEAQ come from the germline V gene. Trimming stripped 3 bases from V and 3 bases from J, with 8 bases between. CDR3 DNA sequence: TGTGCCAGCAGCTTGTTGGGGGCTAATGAAAAACTGTTTTTT. Residues: CASSLLGANEKLFF.

The chain carries TRBV7-8 and TRBJ1-2; tentatively, D is TRBD1 (6 bases). Germline V gene lookup returns CDR1 SGHVS and CDR2 FQNEAQ. V lost 0 bases and J 3 bases, leaving 11 bases between the germline ends. There are 15 residues in the CDR3. The chain's CDR3 is CASSLASAGDYGYTF. CDR3 in DNA: TGTGCCAGCAGCTTAGCGTCGGCAGGGGACTATGGCTACACCTTC.

Notes on this clonotype: The junction and the germline gene differ at one end; a read error may be behind it. The gene calls are TRBV7-9 and TRBJ2-7; possible D gene TRBD1, 5 bases. CDR1 SEHNR and CDR2 FQNEAQ come from the germline V gene (reference sequence). The CDR3 is made up of 13 amino acids. Here the CDR3 DNA reads TGCGCCAGCAGCTCCAGGGTCCCCTACGAGCAGTACTTC. It specifies CASSSRVPYEQYF.

V is TRBV2 and J is TRBJ1-4; D may be TRBD1 (5 bases). The CDR3 runs to 15 residues. Per the germline V gene, CDR1 is SNHLY and CDR2 is FYNNEI. V was clipped by 2 bases and J by 4 bases, with 11 bases between them. The CDR3 DNA is TGTGCCAGCAGTGAAAGGGGACGGAGTAATGAAAAACTGTTTTTT. Its protein is CASSERGRSNEKLFF.

This clonotype has just a few counts. The rearrangement links TRBV15 to TRBJ2-5, with D possibly being TRBD1 or TRBD2 (5 bases each). Between the trimmed V and J ends, which lost 8 bases and 4 bases, there was a span of 5 bases. The CDR3 runs 10 residues. Germline assignment: CDR1 LNHNV and CDR2 YYDKDF (reference sequence). CDR3 in amino acids: CATGGETQYF. CDR3 coding DNA: TGTGCCACCGGGGGAGAGACCCAGTACTTC. Complete variable domain (other parts from reference TRBV15 and TRBJ2-5): DAMVIQNPRYQVTQFGKPVTLSCSQTLNHNVMYWYQQKSSQAPKLLFHYYDKDFNNEADTPDNFQSRRPNTSFCFLDIRSPGLGDTAMYLCATGGETQYFGPGTRLLVL.

The genes are TRBV2 and TRBJ1-5; 9 bases are a match to TRBD1. Germline values: CDR1 SNHLY, CDR2 FYNNEI. Unmatched junction bases numbered 10, after V lost 5 bases and J lost 2 bases. This CDR3 spans 17 amino acids. The CDR3 is CASSRGQGLGGNQPQHF. The CDR3 DNA sequence: TGTGCCAGCAGTCGGGGACAGGGACTGGGAGGCAATCAGCCCCAGCATTTT.

This clonotype appeared a few times. V and J are TRBV24-1 and TRBJ1-2; no firm D call. The germline gives CDR1 KGHDR, CDR2 SFDVKD. V was shortened by 1 base and J by 2 bases, with 7 bases between the two germline ends. The CDR3 length is 14 residues. Here the CDR3 DNA reads TGTGCCACCAGTGATTTTTCGCAGAACTATGGCTACACCTTC. Its protein is CATSDFSQNYGYTF.

This clonotype appeared a few times. The chain employs TRBV5-4 and TRBJ2-5; D is unclear. This CDR3 region has 13 residues. V lost 1 base to trimming and J lost 2 bases, with 6 bases between them. Per the germline V gene, CDR1 is SGHNT and CDR2 is YYREEE (reference sequence). The CDR3 DNA reads TGTGCCAGCAGCTTGTTGAGTCAAGAGACCCAGTACTTC. It encodes CASSLLSQETQYF. The full variable domain, its missing parts supplied by reference TRBV5-4 and TRBJ2-5, is ETGVTQSPTHLIKTRGQQVTLRCSSQSGHNTVSWYQQALGQGPQFIFQYYREEENGRGNFPPRFSGLQFPNYSSELNVNALELDDSALYLCASSLLSQETQYFGPGTRLLVL.